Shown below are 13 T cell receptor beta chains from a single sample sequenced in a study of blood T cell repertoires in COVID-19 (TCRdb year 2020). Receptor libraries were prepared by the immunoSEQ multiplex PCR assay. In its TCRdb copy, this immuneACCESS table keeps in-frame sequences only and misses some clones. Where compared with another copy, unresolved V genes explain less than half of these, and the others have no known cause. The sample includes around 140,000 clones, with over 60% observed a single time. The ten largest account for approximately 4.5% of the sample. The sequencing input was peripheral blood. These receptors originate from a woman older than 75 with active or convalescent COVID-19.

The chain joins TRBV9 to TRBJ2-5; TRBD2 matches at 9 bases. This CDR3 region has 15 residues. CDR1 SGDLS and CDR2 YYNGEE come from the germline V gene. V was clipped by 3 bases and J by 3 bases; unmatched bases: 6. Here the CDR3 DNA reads TGTGCCAGCAGCGCCGGTTTAGCGGGGGAAGAGACCCAGTACTTC. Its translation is CASSAGLAGEETQYF.

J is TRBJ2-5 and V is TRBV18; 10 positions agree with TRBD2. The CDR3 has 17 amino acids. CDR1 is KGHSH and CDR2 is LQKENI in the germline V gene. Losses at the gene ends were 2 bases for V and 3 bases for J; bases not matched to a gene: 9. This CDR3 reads CASSPIYPSGGKETQYF. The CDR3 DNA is TGTGCCAGCTCACCAATTTATCCTAGCGGGGGAAAAGAGACCCAGTACTTC. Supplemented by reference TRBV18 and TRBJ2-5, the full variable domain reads NAGVMQNPRHLVRRRGQEARLRCSPMKGHSHVYWYRQLPEEGLKFMVYLQKENIIDESGMPKERFSAEFPKEGPSILRIQQVVRGDSAAYFCASSPIYPSGGKETQYFGPGTRLLVL.

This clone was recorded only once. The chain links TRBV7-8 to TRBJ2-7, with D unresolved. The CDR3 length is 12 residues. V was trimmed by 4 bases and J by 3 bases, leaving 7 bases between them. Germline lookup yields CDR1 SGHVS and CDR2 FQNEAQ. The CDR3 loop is CASSSSNYEQYF. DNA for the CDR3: TGTGCCAGCAGCTCATCAAACTACGAGCAGTACTTC. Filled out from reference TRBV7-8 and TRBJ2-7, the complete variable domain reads GAGVSQSPRYKVAKRGQDVALRCDPISGHVSLFWYQQALGQGPEFLTYFQNEAQLDKSGLPSDRFFAERPEGSVSTLKIQRTQQEDSAVYLCASSSSNYEQYFGPGTRLTVT.

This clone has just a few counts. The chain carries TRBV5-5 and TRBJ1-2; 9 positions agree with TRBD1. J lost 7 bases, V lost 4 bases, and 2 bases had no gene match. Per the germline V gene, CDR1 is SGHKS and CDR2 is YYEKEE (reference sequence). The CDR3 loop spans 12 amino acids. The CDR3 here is CASSEGQGGYTF. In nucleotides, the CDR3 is TGTGCCAGCAGCGAGGGACAGGGTGGCTACACCTTC. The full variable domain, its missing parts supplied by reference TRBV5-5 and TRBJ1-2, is DAGVTQSPTHLIKTRGQQVTLRCSPISGHKSVSWYQQVLGQGPQFIFQYYEKEERGRGNFPDRFSARQFPNYSSELNVNALLLGDSALYLCASSEGQGGYTFGSGTRLTVV.

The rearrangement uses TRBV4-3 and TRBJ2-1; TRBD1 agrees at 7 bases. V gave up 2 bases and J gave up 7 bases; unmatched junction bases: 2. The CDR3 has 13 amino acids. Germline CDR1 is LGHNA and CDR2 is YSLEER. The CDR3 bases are TGCGCCAGCAGCCAATTCAGGGGGAATGAGCAGTTCTTC. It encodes CASSQFRGNEQFF.

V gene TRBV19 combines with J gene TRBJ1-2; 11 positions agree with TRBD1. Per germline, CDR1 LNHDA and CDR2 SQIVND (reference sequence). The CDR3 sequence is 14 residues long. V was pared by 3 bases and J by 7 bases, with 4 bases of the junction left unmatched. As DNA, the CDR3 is TGTGCCAGTAGTATCGGACAGGGGGCACGTGGCTACACCTTC. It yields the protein CASSIGQGARGYTF.

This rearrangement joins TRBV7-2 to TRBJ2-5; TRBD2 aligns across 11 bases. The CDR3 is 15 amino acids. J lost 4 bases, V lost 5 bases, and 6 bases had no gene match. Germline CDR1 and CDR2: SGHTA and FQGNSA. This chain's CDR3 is CASSRVAGGPETQYF. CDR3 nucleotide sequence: TGTGCCAGCAGCCGCGTAGCGGGGGGGCCAGAGACCCAGTACTTC.

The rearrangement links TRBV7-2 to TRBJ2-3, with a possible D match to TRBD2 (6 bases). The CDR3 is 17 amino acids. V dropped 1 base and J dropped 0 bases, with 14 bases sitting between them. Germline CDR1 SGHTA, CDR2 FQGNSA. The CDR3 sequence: CASSLGPAGLSTDTQYF. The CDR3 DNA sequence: TGTGCCAGCAGCTTAGGCCCAGCGGGCCTTAGCACAGATACGCAGTATTTT.

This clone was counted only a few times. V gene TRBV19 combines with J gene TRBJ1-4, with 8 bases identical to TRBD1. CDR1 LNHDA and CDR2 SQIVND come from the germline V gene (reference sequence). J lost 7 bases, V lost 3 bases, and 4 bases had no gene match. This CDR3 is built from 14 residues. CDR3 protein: CASSMTGVGEKLFF. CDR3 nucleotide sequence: TGTGCCAGTAGTATGACAGGGGTTGGTGAAAAACTGTTTTTT.

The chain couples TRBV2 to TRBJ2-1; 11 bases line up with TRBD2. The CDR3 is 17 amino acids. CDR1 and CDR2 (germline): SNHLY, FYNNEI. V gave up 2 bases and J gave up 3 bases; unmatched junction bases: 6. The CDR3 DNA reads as TGTGCCAGCAGTGAATTGGCTAGCGGGGGGTTCTACAATGAGCAGTTCTTC. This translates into CASSELASGGFYNEQFF.

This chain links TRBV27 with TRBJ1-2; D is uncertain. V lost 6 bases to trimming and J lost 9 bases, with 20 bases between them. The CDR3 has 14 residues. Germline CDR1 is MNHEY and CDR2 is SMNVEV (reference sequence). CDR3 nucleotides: TGTGCCAGCAGCCCATGGGTAGCGAGAGCGAGCTACACCTTC. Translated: CASSPWVARASYTF.

The CDR3 reads CASSSDYQRGLNEQFF. Written as DNA, the CDR3 is TGTGCCAGCAGCTCTGACTATCAGCGGGGGTTGAATGAGCAGTTCTTC. The chain has TRBV7-3 and TRBJ2-1, with 8 bases lining up with TRBD2. CDR3 size: 16 residues. The germline V gene encodes CDR1 SGHTA and CDR2 FQGTGA. The J segment lost 7 bases and the V segment lost 4 bases, leaving 12 bases of the junction unmatched.

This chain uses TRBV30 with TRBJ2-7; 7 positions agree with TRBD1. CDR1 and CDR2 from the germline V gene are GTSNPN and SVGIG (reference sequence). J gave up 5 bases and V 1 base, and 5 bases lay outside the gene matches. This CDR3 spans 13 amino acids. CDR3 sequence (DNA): TGTGCCTGGAGTGGCTGGCAGGGGGACGAGCAGTACTTC. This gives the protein CAWSGWQGDEQYF. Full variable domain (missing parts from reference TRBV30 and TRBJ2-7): SQTIHQWPATLVQPVGSPLSLECTVEGTSNPNLYWYRQAAGRGLQLLFYSVGIGQISSEVPQNLSASRPQDRQFILSSKKLLLSDSGFYLCAWSGWQGDEQYFGPGTRLTVT.